This T cell receptor (beta chain) was recovered during a study of shared clonotypes between healthy human individuals. An approximately 220 ng quantity of DNA, tens of thousands of T cell genomes, went into the sorted-subset replicate PCRs. TCRdb's table, derived via immunoSEQ multiplex PCR, lists solely in-frame clones and lacks some. The sample lists hundreds of thousands of clones, approximately 90% occurring once. CDR3 size: 13 residues. Germline CDR1 and CDR2: SNHLY and FYNNEI. Trimming took off 6 bases at V and 3 bases at J, with 11 bases between the two ends. Worth noting for this clone: No antigen is known for it.

Study results and limitations: Generation probabilities were higher for clonotypes shared across all four sorted-subset donors than for unshared ones. Naive subsets generally exceeded memory subsets in estimated richness.

Terminally differentiated effector memory CD45RA+ cells were left out of the naive CD8 fraction, which was CD45RO-negative and positively selected for CCR7. Every donor, a Caucasian adult, lived in Nashville, Tennessee. The origin of this receptor is a man aged 25 to 45 in good health. The sequenced material came from naive CD8+ T cells sorted from blood. This chain joins TRBV2 and TRBJ1-2; tentatively, D is TRBD1 (5 bases). CDR3 residues: CASRLTVDYGYTF. The CDR3 DNA reads as TGTGCCAGCAGATTGACAGTGGACTATGGCTACACCTTC.